The T cell receptor (beta chain) described here comes from a study of beta chain features in type 1 diabetes. This CDR3 spans 15 amino acids. V shed 0 bases and J 1 base; nucleotides not matched to a gene: 3. CDR1 is SGHRS and CDR2 is YFSETQ in the germline V gene. The whole isolated RNA underwent reverse transcription, so sequencing captured expressed TCRB transcripts. Several million reads on average were seen across naive, central memory and regulatory T cell samples. TCRdb's table, derived via immunoSEQ multiplex PCR, lists solely in-frame clones and lacks some. The sample has about 470,000 clones; 30% are singletons.

The chain has TRBV5-1 and TRBJ2-7; 8 bases match TRBD2. This sequence was found in a young man in good health. Sequencing was carried out using naive CD4+ T cells from blood. CDR3 DNA: TGCGCCAGCAGCTTGGGGAGCGGGAGATCCTACGAGCAGTACTTC. The encoded protein is CASSLGSGRSYEQYF. The whole variable domain, filled in from reference TRBV5-1 and TRBJ2-7, reads KAGVTQTPRYLIKTRGQQVTLSCSPISGHRSVSWYQQTPGQGLQFLFEYFSETQRNKGNFPGRFSGRQFSNSRSEMNVSTLELGDSALYLCASSLGSGRSYEQYFGPGTRLTVT.